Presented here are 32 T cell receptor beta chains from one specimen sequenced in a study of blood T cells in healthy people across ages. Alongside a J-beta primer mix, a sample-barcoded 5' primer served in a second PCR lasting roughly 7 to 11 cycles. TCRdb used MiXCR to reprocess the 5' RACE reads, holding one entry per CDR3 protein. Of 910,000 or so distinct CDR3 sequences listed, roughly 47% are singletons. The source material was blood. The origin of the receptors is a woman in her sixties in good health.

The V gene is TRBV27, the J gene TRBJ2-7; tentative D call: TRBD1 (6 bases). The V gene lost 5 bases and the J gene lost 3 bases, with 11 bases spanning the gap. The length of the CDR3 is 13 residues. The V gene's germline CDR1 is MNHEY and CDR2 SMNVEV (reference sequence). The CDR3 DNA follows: TGTGCCAGCAGTAAGGGGACAAACTACGAGCAGTACTTC. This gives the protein CASSKGTNYEQYF.

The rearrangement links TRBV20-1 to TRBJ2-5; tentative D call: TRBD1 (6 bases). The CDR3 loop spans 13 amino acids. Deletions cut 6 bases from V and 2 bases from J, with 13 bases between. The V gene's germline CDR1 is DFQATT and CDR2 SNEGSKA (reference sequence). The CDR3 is CSATGWGQETQYF. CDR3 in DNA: TGCAGTGCAACAGGGTGGGGGCAAGAGACCCAGTACTTC.

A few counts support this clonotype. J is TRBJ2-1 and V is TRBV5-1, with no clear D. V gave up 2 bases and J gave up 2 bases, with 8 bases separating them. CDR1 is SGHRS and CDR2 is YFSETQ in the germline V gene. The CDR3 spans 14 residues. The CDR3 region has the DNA TGCGCCAGCAGCTTTGATAGGACCTACAATGAGCAGTTCTTC. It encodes CASSFDRTYNEQFF.

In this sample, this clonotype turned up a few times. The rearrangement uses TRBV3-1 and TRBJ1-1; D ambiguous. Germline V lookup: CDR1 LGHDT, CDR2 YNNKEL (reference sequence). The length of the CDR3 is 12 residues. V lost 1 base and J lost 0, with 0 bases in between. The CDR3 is CASSQVNTEAFF. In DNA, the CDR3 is TGTGCCAGCAGCCAAGTGAACACTGAAGCTTTCTTT.

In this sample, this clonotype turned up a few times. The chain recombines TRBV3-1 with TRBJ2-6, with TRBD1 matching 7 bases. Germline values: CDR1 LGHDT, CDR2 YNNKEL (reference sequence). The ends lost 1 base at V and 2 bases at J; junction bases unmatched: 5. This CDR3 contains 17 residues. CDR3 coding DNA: TGTGCCAGCAGCCAAGCCCTAGACAGGGCTGGGGCCAACGTCCTGACTTTC. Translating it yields CASSQALDRAGANVLTF.

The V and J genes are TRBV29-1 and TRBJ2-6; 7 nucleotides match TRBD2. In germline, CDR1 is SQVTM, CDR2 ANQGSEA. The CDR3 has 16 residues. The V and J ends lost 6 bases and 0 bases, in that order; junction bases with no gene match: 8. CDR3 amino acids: CSVGGLSPSGANVLTF. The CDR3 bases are TGCAGCGTGGGGGGACTAAGCCCCTCTGGGGCCAACGTCCTGACTTTC.

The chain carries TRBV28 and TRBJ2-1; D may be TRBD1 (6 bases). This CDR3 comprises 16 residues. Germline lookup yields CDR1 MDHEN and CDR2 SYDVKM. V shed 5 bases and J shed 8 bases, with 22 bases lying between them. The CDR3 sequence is CASSRRWGPSPDEQFF. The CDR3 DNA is TGTGCCAGCAGTCGGCGCTGGGGGCCTAGCCCCGATGAGCAGTTCTTC.

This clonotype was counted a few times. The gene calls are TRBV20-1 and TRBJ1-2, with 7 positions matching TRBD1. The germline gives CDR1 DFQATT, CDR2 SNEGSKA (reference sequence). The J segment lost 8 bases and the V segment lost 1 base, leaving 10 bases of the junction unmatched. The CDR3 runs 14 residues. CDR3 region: CSARGRQGVRGYTF. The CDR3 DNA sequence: TGCAGTGCTAGAGGAAGACAGGGTGTAAGAGGCTACACCTTC.

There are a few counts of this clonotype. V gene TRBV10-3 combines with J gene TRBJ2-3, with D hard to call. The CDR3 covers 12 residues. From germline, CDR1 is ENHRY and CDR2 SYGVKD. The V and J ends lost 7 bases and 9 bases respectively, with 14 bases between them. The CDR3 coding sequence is TGTGCCATCACTCCCTCGACGTACACGCAGTATTTT. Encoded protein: CAITPSTYTQYF.

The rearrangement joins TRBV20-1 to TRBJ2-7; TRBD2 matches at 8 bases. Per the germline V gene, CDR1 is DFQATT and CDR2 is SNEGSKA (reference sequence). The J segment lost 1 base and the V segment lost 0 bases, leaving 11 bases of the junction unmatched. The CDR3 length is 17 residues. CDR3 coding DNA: TGCAGTGCTAGAGACCCCACAAGCGGGAGAGCTTCCTACGAGCAGTACTTC. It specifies CSARDPTSGRASYEQYF.

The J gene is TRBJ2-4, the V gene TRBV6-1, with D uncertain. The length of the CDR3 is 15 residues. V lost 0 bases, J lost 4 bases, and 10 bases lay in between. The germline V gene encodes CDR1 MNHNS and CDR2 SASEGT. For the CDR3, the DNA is TGTGCCAGCAGTGAAGCGGGAAAGGCTAAAAACATTCAGTACTTC. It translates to CASSEAGKAKNIQYF.

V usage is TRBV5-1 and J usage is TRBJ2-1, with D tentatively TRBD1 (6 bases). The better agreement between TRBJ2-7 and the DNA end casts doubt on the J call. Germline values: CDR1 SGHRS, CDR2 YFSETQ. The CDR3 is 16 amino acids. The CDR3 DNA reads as TGCGCCAGCAGTTTAACGACTGGACAGAAGTCCCGCGAGCAGTACTTC. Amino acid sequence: CASSLTTGQKSREQYF.

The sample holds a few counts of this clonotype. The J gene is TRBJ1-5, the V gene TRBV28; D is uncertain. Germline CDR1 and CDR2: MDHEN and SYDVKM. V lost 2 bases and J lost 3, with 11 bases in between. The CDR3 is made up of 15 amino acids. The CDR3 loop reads CASSLAGSFNQPQHF. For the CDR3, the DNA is TGTGCCAGCAGTTTAGCGGGGTCCTTCAATCAGCCCCAGCATTTT.

The CDR3 coding sequence is TGTGCCAGCAGTCTACCAAGGACAGGGGGGGCCTACAATGAGCAGTACTTC. It yields the protein CASSLPRTGGAYNEQYF. The rearrangement joins TRBV12-3 or TRBV12-4 to TRBJ2-1, with 10 bases lining up with TRBD1. Judging by the DNA end, TRBJ2-7 fits better; the J call may be wrong. This CDR3 is 17 amino acids long.

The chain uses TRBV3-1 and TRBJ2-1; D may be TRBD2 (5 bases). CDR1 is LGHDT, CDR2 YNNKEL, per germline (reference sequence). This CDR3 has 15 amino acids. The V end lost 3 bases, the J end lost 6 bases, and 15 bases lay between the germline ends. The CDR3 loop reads CASSQQPGTFNEQFF. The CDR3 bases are TGTGCCAGCAGCCAGCAACCGGGAACCTTCAATGAGCAGTTCTTC.

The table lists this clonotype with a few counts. The CDR3 protein is CASSPKTSGNSYEQYF. The CDR3 DNA is TGTGCCAGCAGCCCAAAGACTAGCGGAAACTCCTACGAGCAGTACTTC. The chain employs TRBV4-2 and TRBJ2-7; 9 bases map to TRBD2. This CDR3 spans 16 amino acids. Trimming took 4 bases from V and 0 from J; bases not matched to a gene: 7. Germline assignment: CDR1 LGHNA and CDR2 YNFKEQ.

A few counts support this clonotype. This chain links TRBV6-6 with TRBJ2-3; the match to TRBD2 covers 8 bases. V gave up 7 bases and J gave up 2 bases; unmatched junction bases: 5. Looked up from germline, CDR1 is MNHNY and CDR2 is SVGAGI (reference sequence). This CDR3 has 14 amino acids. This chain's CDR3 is CASNRGGNTDTQYF. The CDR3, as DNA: TGTGCCAGCAACCGGGGGGGAAACACAGATACGCAGTATTTT.

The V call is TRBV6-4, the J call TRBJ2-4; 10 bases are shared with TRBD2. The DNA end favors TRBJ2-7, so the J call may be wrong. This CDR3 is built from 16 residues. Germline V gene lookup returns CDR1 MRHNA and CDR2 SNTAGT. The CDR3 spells CASSEASGSYGNEQYF. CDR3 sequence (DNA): TGTGCCAGCAGTGAGGCTAGCGGGAGTTATGGAAACGAGCAGTACTTC.

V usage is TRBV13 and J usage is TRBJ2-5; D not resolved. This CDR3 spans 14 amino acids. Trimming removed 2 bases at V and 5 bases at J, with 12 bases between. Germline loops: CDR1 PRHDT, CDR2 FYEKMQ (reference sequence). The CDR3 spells CASSLYLRSETQYF. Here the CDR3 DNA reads TGTGCCAGCAGCTTATATCTGCGTTCCGAGACCCAGTACTTC.

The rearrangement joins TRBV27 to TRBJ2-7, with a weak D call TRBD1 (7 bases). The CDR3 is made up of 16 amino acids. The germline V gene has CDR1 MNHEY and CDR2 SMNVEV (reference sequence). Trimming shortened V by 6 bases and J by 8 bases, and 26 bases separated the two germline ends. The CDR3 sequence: CASSLQGGRPGGKQYF. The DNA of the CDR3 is TGTGCCAGCAGCCTACAGGGTGGCAGGCCAGGGGGGAAGCAGTACTTC.

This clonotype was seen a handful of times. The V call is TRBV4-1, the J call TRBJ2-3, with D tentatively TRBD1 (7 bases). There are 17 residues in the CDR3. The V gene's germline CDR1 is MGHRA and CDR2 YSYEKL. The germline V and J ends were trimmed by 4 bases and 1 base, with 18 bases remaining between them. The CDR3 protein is CASSLISQGGGTDTQYF. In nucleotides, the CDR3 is TGCGCCAGCAGCCTTATTTCTCAGGGGGGTGGCACAGATACGCAGTATTTT.

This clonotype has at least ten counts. CDR3 loop: CASSPRGILSYEQYF. The CDR3 DNA reads as TGTGCCAGCAGTCCCCGGGGAATACTCTCCTACGAGCAGTACTTC. The V and J genes are TRBV12-3 or TRBV12-4 and TRBJ2-7, with D possibly TRBD2 on 5 matching bases. CDR3 length: 15 amino acids. V lost 5 bases and J lost 0, with 14 bases in between.

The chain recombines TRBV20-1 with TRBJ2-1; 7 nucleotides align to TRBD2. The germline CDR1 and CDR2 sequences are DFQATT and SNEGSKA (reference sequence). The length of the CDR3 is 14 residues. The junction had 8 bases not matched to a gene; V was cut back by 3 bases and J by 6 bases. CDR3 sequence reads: CSASPPGGANEQFF. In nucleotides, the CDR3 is TGCAGTGCTAGTCCTCCGGGAGGAGCCAATGAGCAGTTCTTC.

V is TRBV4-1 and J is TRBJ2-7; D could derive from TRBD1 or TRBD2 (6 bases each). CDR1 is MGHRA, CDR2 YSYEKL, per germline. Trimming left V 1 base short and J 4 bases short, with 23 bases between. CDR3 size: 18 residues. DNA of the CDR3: TGCGCCAGCAGCCAAGGGGTTGGCGCTAGGAGGGGGGAATACGAGCAGTACTTC. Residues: CASSQGVGARRGEYEQYF.

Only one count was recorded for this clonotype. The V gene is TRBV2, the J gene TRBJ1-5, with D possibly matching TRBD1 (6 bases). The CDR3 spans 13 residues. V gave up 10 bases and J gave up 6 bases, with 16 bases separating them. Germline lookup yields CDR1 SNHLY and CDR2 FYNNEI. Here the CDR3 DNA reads TGTGCCACCAAGGACAGTTCCACTCAGCCCCAGCATTTT. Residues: CATKDSSTQPQHF.

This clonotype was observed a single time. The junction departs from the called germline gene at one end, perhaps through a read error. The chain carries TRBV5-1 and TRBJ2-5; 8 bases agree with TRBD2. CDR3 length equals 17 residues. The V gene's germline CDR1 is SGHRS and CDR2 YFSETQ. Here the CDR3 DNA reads TGCGCCAACAGCGCGGCGACTTGGACTAGCCAGGGAGAGACCCAGTACTTC. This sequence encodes CANSAATWTSQGETQYF.

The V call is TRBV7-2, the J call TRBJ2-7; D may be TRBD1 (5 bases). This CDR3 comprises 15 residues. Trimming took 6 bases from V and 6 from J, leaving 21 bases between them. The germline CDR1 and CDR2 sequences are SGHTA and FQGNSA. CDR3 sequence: CASSPGWAGRFEQYF. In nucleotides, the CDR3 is TGTGCCAGCAGTCCAGGGTGGGCAGGCCGTTTCGAGCAGTACTTC.

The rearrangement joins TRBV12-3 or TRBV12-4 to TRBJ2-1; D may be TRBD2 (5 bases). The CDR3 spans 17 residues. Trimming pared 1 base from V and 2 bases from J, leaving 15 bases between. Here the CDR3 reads CASSLGERSRPYNEQFF. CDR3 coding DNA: TGTGCCAGCAGTTTAGGTGAGCGGAGCAGGCCCTACAATGAGCAGTTCTTC.

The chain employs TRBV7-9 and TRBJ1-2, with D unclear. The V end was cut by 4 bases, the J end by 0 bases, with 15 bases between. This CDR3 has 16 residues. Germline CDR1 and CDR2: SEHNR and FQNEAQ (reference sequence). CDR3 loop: CASSSQQIQANYGYTF. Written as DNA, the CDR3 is TGTGCCAGCAGCTCACAACAGATCCAGGCTAACTATGGCTACACCTTC.

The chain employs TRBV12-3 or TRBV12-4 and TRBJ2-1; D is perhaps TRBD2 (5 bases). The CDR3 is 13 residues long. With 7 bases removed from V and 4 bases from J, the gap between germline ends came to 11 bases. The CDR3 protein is CASNDAGYNEQFF. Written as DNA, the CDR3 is TGTGCCAGCAATGATGCGGGTTACAATGAGCAGTTCTTC.

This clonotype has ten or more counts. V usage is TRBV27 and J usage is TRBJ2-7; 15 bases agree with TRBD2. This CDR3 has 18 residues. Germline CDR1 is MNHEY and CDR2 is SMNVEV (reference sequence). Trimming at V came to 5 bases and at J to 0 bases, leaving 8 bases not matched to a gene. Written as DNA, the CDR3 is TGTGCCAGCAGTCTGGGACTAGCGGGAGGTGTGAGCTCCTACGAGCAGTACTTC. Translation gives CASSLGLAGGVSSYEQYF.

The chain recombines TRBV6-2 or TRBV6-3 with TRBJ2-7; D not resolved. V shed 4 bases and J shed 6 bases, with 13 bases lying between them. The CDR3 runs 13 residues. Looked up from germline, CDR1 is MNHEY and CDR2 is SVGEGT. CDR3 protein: CASSSSSPGEQYF. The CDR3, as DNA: TGTGCCAGCAGTTCCAGCAGCCCAGGCGAGCAGTACTTC.